The T cell receptor beta chain described here comes from a study of T cell responses to AZD1222 COVID-19 vaccine. V lost 6 bases to trimming and J lost 5 bases; unmatched junction nucleotides: 5. This CDR3 region has 15 residues. Germline CDR1 MNHEY, CDR2 SVGAGI. Study-wide findings and caveats: Clonal diversity was possibly underestimated, and white British individuals and females predominated among donors. Repertoire sampling was restricted to post-peak T cell response timepoints. CD4 TCRs associated with vaccination spanned spike, dominating at 160-218 and 743-854.

On this clone itself: The antigen remains undetermined.

Assay: immunoSEQ multiplex PCR; the TCRdb copy retains only in-frame clones and omits some. The data show about 120,000 clones, 88% seen once. This clonotype originated in an adult in good health. The chain couples TRBV6-5 to TRBJ2-3; 13 nucleotides match TRBD2. The material sequenced was peripheral blood, taken on day 0 of MenACWY control vaccination. CDR3 region: CASRTSGRALDTQYF. CDR3 sequence (DNA): TGTGCCAGCAGAACTAGCGGGAGGGCCCTAGATACGCAGTATTTT.